This T cell receptor (beta chain) was documented in a study of CD8 T cells in ankylosing spondylitis. Overall study findings and caveats: Reports of some motif variants in reactive arthritis synovial fluid and blood predate this one. Clones linked to disease, bearing a CD8+ phenotype, were relatively rare in peripheral blood. It was reported that disease-linked clones were significantly enriched in matched ankylosing spondylitis synovial fluid.

MiXCR, applied by TCRdb to the 5' RACE reads, yields one record per CDR3 protein. The repertoire includes 150,000 to 250,000 distinct CDR3 sequences, around 13% of them detected once, and approximately 17% sits in the top ten. The CDR3 contains 18 residues. The germline V gene has CDR1 LGHNA and CDR2 YNFKEQ. Trimming at V came to 0 bases and at J to 3 bases, leaving 13 bases not matched to a gene. This clonotype came up a few times. The antigen is not known. The source material was blood, either unsorted or a sorted T cell fraction (not recorded which). This sequence joins TRBV4-2 and TRBJ2-7; 8 bases fit TRBD2. This sequence originates from a male donor with ankylosing spondylitis or in good health (not recorded which). CDR3 bases: TGTGCCAGCAGCCAAGATAGTTTCGGAATAGCGGGGAGCTACGAGCAGTACTTC. This encodes CASSQDSFGIAGSYEQYF.